This TCR beta chain was recovered during a study of T cells in tumors after PD-1 blockade. This CDR3 spans 17 amino acids. The ends lost 4 bases at V and 4 bases at J; junction bases unmatched: 8. Germline V gene sequence: CDR1 SGHTA, CDR2 FQGTGA. The method was immunoSEQ multiplex PCR; TCRdb's version includes in-frame clones alone and lacks a portion of them. The repertoire has roughly 33,000 clones, 78% of them found once; the top ten carry 30% to 40%. This specimen was PBMCs, taken before anti-PD-1 treatment. This sequence was found in a human donor with basal cell carcinoma. The chain recombines TRBV7-3 with TRBJ2-1; 12 bases align to TRBD2. This CDR3 reads CASSSSTSGGTYNEQFF. CDR3 coding DNA: TGTGCCAGCAGCTCGTCCACTAGCGGGGGGACTTACAATGAGCAGTTCTTC. Complete variable domain (other parts from reference TRBV7-3 and TRBJ2-1): GAGVSQTPSNKVTEKGKYVELRCDPISGHTALYWYRQSLGQGPEFLIYFQGTGAADDSGLPNDRFFAVRPEGSVSTLKIQRTERGDSAVYLCASSSSTSGGTYNEQFFGPGTRLTVL.